A single sample is the source of the 22 T cell receptor beta chains below, sequenced in a study of neurological immune-mediated disorders. A single record per CDR3 protein comes from TCRdb applying MiXCR to the 5' RACE reads. This table has about 84,000 distinct CDR3 sequences, over 9% appearing once. The sample consisted of PBMCs. The source of these receptors is a man in his forties in good health.

This clonotype was seen ten or more times. The V gene is TRBV20-1, the J gene TRBJ2-3; D is undetermined. Germline-derived CDR1 and CDR2 are DFQATT and SNEGSKA (reference sequence). The CDR3 is made up of 16 amino acids. V gave up 6 bases and J gave up 0 bases, with 19 bases separating them. This chain's CDR3 is CSAIWFRSSSTDTQYF. The CDR3 DNA reads as TGCAGTGCCATTTGGTTTCGAAGTTCTAGCACAGATACGCAGTATTTT.

This clonotype was seen repeatedly, ten times or more. The chain couples TRBV11-2 to TRBJ2-5; D is ambiguous. The CDR3 is 15 residues long. V was cut by 0 bases and J by 2 bases, with 10 bases left in between. Germline assignment: CDR1 SGHAT and CDR2 FQNNGV. CDR3 nucleotides: TGTGCCAGCAGCTTAGATGGAGTAGTGCAAGAGACCCAGTACTTC. Translating it yields CASSLDGVVQETQYF.

There are many counts of this clonotype. CDR3 bases: TGCGCCAGCAGCCCAGACCGCCCGGGATACGAGCAGTACTTC. This sequence encodes CASSPDRPGYEQYF. This chain connects TRBV5-1 to TRBJ2-7; D possibly corresponds to TRBD2 (5 bases). Germline V CDR1 and CDR2: SGHRS, YFSETQ. V lost 4 bases to trimming and J lost 4 bases, with 15 bases between them. The CDR3 contains 14 residues.

This clonotype occurred many times. This sequence joins TRBV5-1 and TRBJ1-2; D is unresolved. Trimming cost V 4 bases and J 4 bases, with 17 bases left between them. CDR1 and CDR2 from the germline V gene are SGHRS and YFSETQ. CDR3 size: 15 residues. CDR3 nucleotides: TGCGCCAGCAGCCCCGCGGGCAGAAGTTTCTATGGCTACACCTTC. The encoded protein is CASSPAGRSFYGYTF.

This clonotype was counted a single time. Germline and junction disagree at one end, which may indicate a read error. The rearrangement joins TRBV10-3 to TRBJ2-7; 7 bases are shared with TRBD1. CDR1 and CDR2 (germline): ENHRY, SYGVKD. The CDR3 is 14 residues long. Here the CDR3 reads CTISEVQGRYEQYF. For the CDR3, the DNA is TGTACCATCAGTGAGGTACAGGGGCGCTACGAGCAGTACTTC.

This clonotype was detected many times. This chain links TRBV6-5 with TRBJ1-6; 7 nucleotides line up with TRBD1. The germline CDR1 and CDR2 sequences are MNHEY and SVGAGI. This CDR3 contains 15 residues. V lost 5 bases to trimming and J lost 8 bases; unmatched junction nucleotides: 9. The CDR3 reads CASSLRQGRDSPLHF. The CDR3 DNA reads TGTGCCAGCAGTCTACGACAGGGCCGAGATTCACCCCTCCACTTT.

This clonotype was seen at least ten times. J is TRBJ2-3 and V is TRBV27; the match to TRBD2 covers 9 bases. In germline, CDR1 is MNHEY, CDR2 SMNVEV (reference sequence). The length of the CDR3 is 17 residues. V dropped 4 bases and J dropped 6; count of bases not matched to a gene: 14. DNA for the CDR3: TGTGCCAGCAGTTCTGGCTTTAGCGGGGGAGCTGGGGATACGCAGTATTTT. This sequence encodes CASSSGFSGGAGDTQYF.

A remark on this clonotype: This may be a read error: a much more frequent sequence differs by one nucleotide. This sequence joins TRBV28 and TRBJ2-3; D ambiguous. The CDR3 is 15 amino acids. V lost 6 bases and J lost 4, with 17 bases in between. The germline gives CDR1 MDHEN, CDR2 SYDVKM. The DNA of the CDR3 is TGTGCCAGCAGCCCCCGAATAGCTGGCTCAGATACGCAGTATTTT. Its translation is CASSPRIAGSDTQYF.

The CDR3 sequence: CSQGAVGTDTQYF. The CDR3, as DNA: TGCAGTCAGGGAGCAGTGGGGACAGATACGCAGTATTTT. The chain joins TRBV20-1 to TRBJ2-3, with D perhaps being TRBD1 or TRBD2 (5 bases each). Germline V CDR1 and CDR2: DFQATT, SNEGSKA (reference sequence). CDR3 length: 13 residues. Trimming stripped 8 bases from V and 3 bases from J, with 15 bases between.

This chain joins TRBV5-5 and TRBJ1-2; TRBD1 might be the D (6 bases). Germline V CDR1 and CDR2: SGHKS, YYEKEE (reference sequence). The CDR3 sequence is 16 residues long. V lost 0 bases, J lost 4 bases, and 16 bases lay in between. The CDR3 is CASSLALPGETYGYTF. The CDR3 DNA is TGTGCCAGCAGCTTGGCCCTCCCAGGGGAAACCTATGGCTACACCTTC.

In its sample, this clonotype was seen many times. This chain uses TRBV9 with TRBJ2-3; TRBD1 matches 8 bases. CDR1 SGDLS and CDR2 YYNGEE come from the germline V gene. This CDR3 region has 16 residues. After removal of 0 bases from V and 4 bases from J, the junction contained 7 bases not matched to a gene. The CDR3 is CASSVAGRGPADTQYF. In nucleotides, the CDR3 is TGTGCCAGCAGCGTAGCCGGCAGGGGGCCGGCAGATACGCAGTATTTT.

This clonotype has ten or more counts. The chain couples TRBV5-6 to TRBJ2-7, with 7 positions matching TRBD1. Germline loops: CDR1 SGHDT, CDR2 YYEEEE. Germline trimming cut 4 bases from V and 7 bases from J; bases unmatched to any gene: 14. The CDR3 loop spans 15 amino acids. For the CDR3, the DNA is TGTGCCAGCAGCATGGACAGGCCCCCAGTAGTGGAGCAGTACTTC. It encodes CASSMDRPPVVEQYF.

This chain uses TRBV20-1 with TRBJ2-1, with 10 bases aligning to TRBD2. V dropped 3 bases and J dropped 5; count of bases not matched to a gene: 4. The CDR3 has 14 amino acids. Germline lookup yields CDR1 DFQATT and CDR2 SNEGSKA (reference sequence). For the CDR3, the DNA is TGCAGTGCTAGCTCCCTAGCGGGGGACAATGAGCAGTTCTTC. Amino acids: CSASSLAGDNEQFF.

This clonotype was counted at least ten times. The chain carries TRBV7-8 and TRBJ1-1; 7 nucleotides line up with TRBD1. After removal of 5 bases from V and 1 base from J, the junction contained 7 bases not matched to a gene. CDR3 size: 15 residues. Per germline, CDR1 SGHVS and CDR2 FQNEAQ. CDR3 in DNA: TGTGCCAGCAGCATGGCCGGGACAGCGAACACTGAAGCTTTCTTT. Protein sequence: CASSMAGTANTEAFF.

This clonotype was seen repeatedly, ten times or more. The chain couples TRBV28 to TRBJ1-5; D perhaps matches TRBD1 (6 bases). Germline assignment: CDR1 MDHEN and CDR2 SYDVKM. Trimming cost V 4 bases and J 7 bases, with 17 bases left between them. This CDR3 spans 15 amino acids. The CDR3 reads CASSYLGEGGQPQHF. The CDR3 DNA reads TGTGCCAGCAGTTACCTCGGGGAGGGGGGCCAGCCCCAGCATTTT.

This clonotype was seen repeatedly, ten times or more. The V gene is TRBV14, the J gene TRBJ1-1, with D possibly matching TRBD1 (6 bases). The germline gives CDR1 SGHDN, CDR2 FVKESK. V lost 2 bases, J lost 8 bases, and 27 bases lay in between. The CDR3 covers 18 residues. The CDR3 sequence is CASSQPCITLYRALEAFF. CDR3 in DNA: TGTGCCAGCAGCCAACCGTGTATAACCCTCTACAGGGCCCTAGAAGCTTTCTTT.

In this sample, this clonotype turned up many times. This chain uses TRBV10-2 with TRBJ1-4; 10 bases are shared with TRBD1. V shed 7 bases and J 4 bases; nucleotides not matched to a gene: 6. The CDR3 covers 15 residues. Germline V gene sequence: CDR1 WSHSY, CDR2 SAAADI. CDR3 DNA sequence: TGCGCCAGCACTCCGACAGGGGGCCTTAATGAAAAACTGTTTTTT. Encoded protein: CASTPTGGLNEKLFF.

This clonotype was detected ten times or more. The chain recombines TRBV5-1 with TRBJ2-3; D remains unclear. Germline V gene data show CDR1 as SGHRS and CDR2 as YFSETQ. Trimming stripped 2 bases from V and 2 bases from J, with 9 bases between. The CDR3 has 14 amino acids. CDR3 DNA: TGCGCCAGCAGCTTAGGAGTTTCCACAGATACGCAGTATTTT. Translation: CASSLGVSTDTQYF.

In this sample, this clonotype turned up many times. The V gene is TRBV5-6, the J gene TRBJ2-3; D uncertain. V was trimmed by 4 bases and J by 2 bases, leaving 14 bases between them. CDR3 length: 15 amino acids. Germline CDR1 and CDR2: SGHDT and YYEEEE. Written as DNA, the CDR3 is TGTGCCAGCAGCAGTTTTTGGGCAGACACAGATACGCAGTATTTT. It codes for CASSSFWADTDTQYF.

This clonotype was seen ten or more times. V and J are TRBV6-5 and TRBJ1-4, with 11 bases identical to TRBD1. Germline V gives CDR1 MNHEY, CDR2 SVGAGI. The CDR3 sequence is 13 residues long. Trimming took 7 bases from V and 6 from J; bases not matched to a gene: 1. In DNA, the CDR3 is TGTGCCAGCACGGGACAGGGGGATGAAAAACTGTTTTTT. Its protein is CASTGQGDEKLFF.

This clonotype was observed at least ten times. This rearrangement joins TRBV11-2 to TRBJ2-1; 7 bases align to TRBD2. The CDR3 runs 13 residues. Germline CDR1 and CDR2: SGHAT and FQNNGV. Trimming at V came to 1 base and at J to 10 bases, leaving 4 bases not matched to a gene. CDR3 residues: CASSLVVSGEQFF. Here the CDR3 DNA reads TGTGCCAGCAGCTTAGTTGTTAGCGGGGAGCAGTTCTTC. Full variable domain (missing parts from reference TRBV11-2 and TRBJ2-1): EAGVAQSPRYKIIEKRQSVAFWCNPISGHATLYWYQQILGQGPKLLIQFQNNGVVDDSQLPKDRFSAERLKGVDSTLKIQPAKLEDSAVYLCASSLVVSGEQFFGPGTRLTVL.

At least ten counts were recorded for this clonotype. The rearrangement links TRBV6-5 to TRBJ2-7; D gene unclear. The CDR3 has 14 amino acids. V was trimmed by 7 bases and J by 0 bases, leaving 13 bases between them. Germline V lookup: CDR1 MNHEY, CDR2 SVGAGI. CDR3 DNA: TGTGCCAGCACCCTGACCATGTACTCCTACGAGCAGTACTTC. It translates to CASTLTMYSYEQYF.